These 15 T cell receptor beta chains originate from one sample sequenced in a study of Graves' ophthalmopathy and Graves' hyperthyroidism. The study amplified TCR beta CDR3 regions using RNA transcripts. An initial RT-PCR round employing HTBI primers preceded a second-round multiplex PCR. TCRdb re-called the multiplex PCR reads through MiXCR, storing one row per CDR3 protein. The repertoire holds approximately 500,000 distinct CDR3 sequences, over 13% seen once, with 9.8% in the top ten. Sequencing used blood. The receptors come from a woman in her twenties or thirties with Graves' ophthalmopathy.

As for this clonotype: A much larger clonotype is one base distant, so this may be a read error. V and J are TRBV14 and TRBJ2-2; D assignment may be TRBD1 or TRBD2 (6 bases each). The V end lost 0 bases, the J end lost 9 bases, and 20 bases lay between the germline ends. The CDR3 length is 17 residues. Looked up from germline, CDR1 is SGHDN and CDR2 is FVKESK. The CDR3 loop reads CASSQEEAGVGRRELFF. The DNA for the CDR3 is TGTGCCAGCAGCCAAGAAGAGGCAGGGGTCGGGAGAAGGGAGCTGTTTTTT.

The chain employs TRBV7-8 and TRBJ2-7; weak D call: TRBD2 (5 bases). The CDR3 is made up of 14 amino acids. Germline loops: CDR1 SGHVS, CDR2 FQNEAQ. Trimming took off 5 bases at V and 0 bases at J, with 11 bases between the two ends. The CDR3 protein is CASSPPGNSYEQYF. CDR3 bases: TGTGCCAGCAGCCCCCCGGGGAACTCCTACGAGCAGTACTTC. The full variable domain, rest sourced from reference TRBV7-8 and TRBJ2-7, is GAGVSQSPRYKVAKRGQDVALRCDPISGHVSLFWYQQALGQGPEFLTYFQNEAQLDKSGLPSDRFFAERPEGSVSTLKIQRTQQEDSAVYLCASSPPGNSYEQYFGPGTRLTVT.

This sequence joins TRBV6-1 and TRBJ1-5; tentatively, D is TRBD1 (5 bases). V lost 2 bases to trimming and J lost 0 bases, with 14 bases between them. Germline V lookup: CDR1 MNHNS, CDR2 SASEGT. There are 17 residues in the CDR3. CDR3 region: CASSEQLGTDSNQPQHF. The CDR3 nucleotides read TGTGCCAGCAGTGAACAGTTGGGGACGGATAGCAATCAGCCCCAGCATTTT.

This clonotype was recorded at least ten times. J is TRBJ1-1 and V is TRBV7-8; tentative D call: TRBD1 (6 bases). V was cut by 7 bases and J by 1 base, with 13 bases left in between. CDR1 and CDR2 from the germline V gene are SGHVS and FQNEAQ. The CDR3 covers 14 residues. The CDR3 protein is CASTIQGTNTEAFF. As DNA, the CDR3 is TGTGCCAGCACCATACAGGGCACGAACACTGAAGCTTTCTTT.

This clonotype has a count of ten or more. The chain is built from TRBV12-5 and TRBJ2-7; 8 bases agree with TRBD1. The V segment lost 6 bases and the J segment 1 base; nucleotides outside the gene matches: 8. The CDR3 sequence is 15 residues long. The germline V gene encodes CDR1 LGHNT and CDR2 FRNRAP. The CDR3 region is CASGSTDRASYEQYF. Written as DNA, the CDR3 is TGTGCTAGTGGATCTACGGACAGGGCTTCCTACGAGCAGTACTTC.

This clonotype was counted at least ten times. The CDR3 loop reads CASSPDSGETQYF. The CDR3 nucleotides are TGCGCCAGCAGCCCGGATTCGGGTGAGACCCAGTACTTC. The V gene is TRBV5-1, the J gene TRBJ2-5; D remains unclear. Germline-derived CDR1 and CDR2 are SGHRS and YFSETQ. Trimming stripped 4 bases from V and 5 bases from J, with 12 bases between. CDR3 length: 13 residues.

This clonotype showed up many times. The chain uses TRBV27 and TRBJ2-2; TRBD1 matches at 8 bases. Germline CDR1 reads MNHEY; CDR2 reads SMNVEV (reference sequence). V gave up 5 bases and J gave up 1 base; unmatched junction bases: 6. The CDR3 is 16 residues long. The CDR3 DNA is TGTGCCAGCAGTACCGCTGGACAGGGGAACACCGGGGAGCTGTTTTTT. Translated: CASSTAGQGNTGELFF.

This clonotype was detected many times. The chain carries TRBV7-6 and TRBJ1-1; D is ambiguous. Per germline, CDR1 SGHVS and CDR2 FNYEAQ. The germline V and J ends were trimmed by 2 bases and 4 bases, with 14 bases remaining between them. The CDR3 loop spans 15 amino acids. In DNA form, the CDR3 reads TGTGCCAGCAGCTTAAGACGGGCCCGGGTCACTGAAGCTTTCTTT. Translation: CASSLRRARVTEAFF. The full variable domain, completed using reference TRBV7-6 and TRBJ1-1, is GAGVSQSPRYKVTKRGQDVALRCDPISGHVSLYWYRQALGQGPEFLTYFNYEAQQDKSGLPNDRFSAERPEGSISTLTIQRTEQRDSAMYRCASSLRRARVTEAFFGQGTRLTVV.

This clonotype was counted ten times or more. The chain has TRBV28 and TRBJ2-7; either TRBD1 or TRBD2 may fit D (6 bases each). Germline V lookup: CDR1 MDHEN, CDR2 SYDVKM. The CDR3 totals 15 residues. Trimming stripped 2 bases from V and 6 bases from J, with 17 bases between. CDR3: CASSLARGGPGEQYF. For the CDR3, the DNA is TGTGCCAGCAGTTTAGCCCGAGGGGGGCCGGGCGAGCAGTACTTC.

Many counts were recorded for this clonotype. The chain links TRBV10-3 to TRBJ2-7; a possible D gene is TRBD2 (6 bases). V dropped 3 bases and J dropped 2 bases, with 23 bases sitting between them. The V gene's germline CDR1 is ENHRY and CDR2 SYGVKD. CDR3 size: 18 residues. In DNA, the CDR3 is TGTGCCATCAGTGAAGATTGGGCTAGCAGGAGGGGTGCCTACGAGCAGTACTTC. As protein: CAISEDWASRRGAYEQYF.

The V and J genes are TRBV27 and TRBJ2-4; TRBD1 matches at 7 bases. This CDR3 spans 16 amino acids. The germline CDR1 and CDR2 sequences are MNHEY and SMNVEV (reference sequence). Trimming cost V 2 bases and J 0 bases; bases outside gene matches: 4. The CDR3 spells CASSLETGIAKNIQYF. The CDR3 DNA sequence: TGTGCCAGCAGTTTAGAGACAGGGATAGCCAAAAACATTCAGTACTTC.

This clonotype appeared many times. The rearrangement links TRBV28 to TRBJ2-5; possibly TRBD1 for D (5 bases). The CDR3 loop spans 13 amino acids. V gave up 3 bases and J gave up 0 bases, with 5 bases separating them. Germline-derived CDR1 and CDR2 are MDHEN and SYDVKM. This chain's CDR3 is CASSLGHQETQYF. The CDR3 DNA sequence: TGTGCCAGCAGTTTGGGGCACCAAGAGACCCAGTACTTC.

This clonotype showed up many times. The chain has TRBV27 and TRBJ2-7, with 7 bases that match TRBD1. Trimming cost V 4 bases and J 6 bases; bases outside gene matches: 12. The germline CDR1 and CDR2 sequences are MNHEY and SMNVEV (reference sequence). The CDR3 is 15 amino acids. The DNA for the CDR3 is TGTGCCAGCAGTTCGCCGGGACAGTTCCTCGGCGAGCAGTACTTC. This translates into CASSSPGQFLGEQYF.

This clonotype was found many times. The V gene is TRBV19, the J gene TRBJ2-7; TRBD2 is a possible D gene (5 bases). Germline lookup yields CDR1 LNHDA and CDR2 SQIVND (reference sequence). V shed 2 bases and J shed 0 bases, with 11 bases lying between them. There are 15 residues in the CDR3. CDR3 region: CASSISASSSYEQYF. CDR3 bases: TGTGCCAGTAGTATATCGGCTAGCAGCTCCTACGAGCAGTACTTC.

This clonotype was seen a handful of times. This sequence joins TRBV3-1 and TRBJ2-2; D not certain. The CDR3 consists of 14 residues. Germline V gene data show CDR1 as LGHDT and CDR2 as YNNKEL (reference sequence). Deletions cut 6 bases from V and 3 bases from J, with 11 bases between. The CDR3 DNA follows: TGTGCCAGCAGGCCTGGGGTTGACACCGGGGAGCTGTTTTTT. It translates to CASRPGVDTGELFF.